Below are 9 T cell receptor beta chains sequenced from a single sample in a study of cytomegalovirus exposure and HLA in healthy donors. This PCR relied on a set of 60 Vbeta primers and 13 Jbeta primers. TCRdb's copy holds only in-frame clones and misses some; the assay was immunoSEQ multiplex PCR. The data contain around 150,000 clones, approximately 76% of them singletons. Sequenced input: PBMCs. These TCRs come from a man in his fifties or sixties in good health and CMV-seronegative.

This clone came up a few times. The V and J genes are TRBV7-2 and TRBJ2-3; 11 bases are a match to TRBD2. Trimming took 3 bases from V and 0 from J; bases not matched to a gene: 5. Per germline, CDR1 SGHTA and CDR2 FQGNSA. This CDR3 spans 17 amino acids. The CDR3 sequence: CASSLETSGVSTDTQYF. Here the CDR3 DNA reads TGTGCCAGCAGCTTGGAGACTAGCGGGGTTAGCACAGATACGCAGTATTTT.

This rearrangement joins TRBV7-9 to TRBJ1-1; D gene uncertain. V gave up 0 bases and J gave up 5 bases, with 7 bases separating them. The CDR3 totals 13 residues. Germline CDR1 is SEHNR and CDR2 is FQNEAQ (reference sequence). CDR3 in amino acids: CASSLAGETEAFF. The CDR3 coding sequence is TGTGCCAGCAGCTTAGCTGGAGAGACTGAAGCTTTCTTT.

This clone was observed a single time. The CDR3 nucleotides read TGCGCCAGCAGCCAAGTGGATTTGGGACTAGCGGGGAACAATGAGCAGTTCTTC. This encodes CASSQVDLGLAGNNEQFF. The chain combines TRBV4-1 with TRBJ2-1; the match to TRBD2 covers 13 bases. Germline-derived CDR1 and CDR2 are MGHRA and YSYEKL. This CDR3 has 18 residues. The junction had 8 bases not matched to a gene; V was cut back by 1 base and J by 5 bases.

The J gene is TRBJ2-7, the V gene TRBV6-5; D might be TRBD2 (5 bases). This CDR3 comprises 14 residues. V shed 0 bases and J shed 5 bases, with 11 bases lying between them. CDR1 is MNHEY, CDR2 SVGAGI, per germline. The CDR3 is CASSYSRGNHEQYF. For the CDR3, the DNA is TGTGCCAGCAGTTACTCGAGAGGGAACCACGAGCAGTACTTC.

This chain links TRBV6-5 with TRBJ2-7; 12 bases line up with TRBD2. Trimming cost V 5 bases and J 7 bases; bases outside gene matches: 9. This CDR3 comprises 15 residues. Germline V gene sequence: CDR1 MNHEY, CDR2 SVGAGI. Here the CDR3 reads CASSHLTSGSIEQYF. For the CDR3, the DNA is TGTGCCAGCAGTCATCTGACTAGCGGGAGCATAGAGCAGTACTTC.

V gene TRBV2 combines with J gene TRBJ1-2; D gene uncertain. This CDR3 comprises 13 residues. The germline V gene has CDR1 SNHLY and CDR2 FYNNEI. V was cut by 6 bases and J by 4 bases, with 12 bases left in between. The CDR3 nucleotides are TGTGCCAGCAGCCCCGACATAACCTATGGCTACACCTTC. It encodes CASSPDITYGYTF.

This clone came up once. The chain uses TRBV5-4 and TRBJ1-1; D may be TRBD1 (6 bases). The CDR3 length is 15 residues. From germline, CDR1 is SGHNT and CDR2 YYREEE (reference sequence). The ends were cut back, 2 bases at V and 3 bases at J, with 14 bases in the middle. CDR3 amino acids: CASSFGLQGDTEAFF. The CDR3 DNA reads TGTGCCAGCAGCTTCGGGTTACAGGGCGACACTGAAGCTTTCTTT.

The chain employs TRBV9 and TRBJ2-1, with TRBD2 as a possible D gene (5 bases). CDR1 SGDLS and CDR2 YYNGEE come from the germline V gene. This CDR3 has 13 amino acids. Deletions cut 2 bases from V and 7 bases from J, with 10 bases between. The CDR3 region is CASSVRAANEQFF. The CDR3 nucleotides are TGTGCCAGCAGCGTGAGGGCGGCGAATGAGCAGTTCTTC.

This clone was counted once. The CDR3 is CASGTLAGYNEQFF. The DNA for the CDR3 is TGTGCCAGCGGCACACTAGCGGGATACAATGAGCAGTTCTTC. The chain is built from TRBV6-1 and TRBJ2-1, with 10 positions matching TRBD2. V gave up 8 bases and J gave up 4 bases; unmatched junction bases: 5. The CDR3 sequence is 14 residues long. Germline CDR1 is MNHNS and CDR2 is SASEGT.